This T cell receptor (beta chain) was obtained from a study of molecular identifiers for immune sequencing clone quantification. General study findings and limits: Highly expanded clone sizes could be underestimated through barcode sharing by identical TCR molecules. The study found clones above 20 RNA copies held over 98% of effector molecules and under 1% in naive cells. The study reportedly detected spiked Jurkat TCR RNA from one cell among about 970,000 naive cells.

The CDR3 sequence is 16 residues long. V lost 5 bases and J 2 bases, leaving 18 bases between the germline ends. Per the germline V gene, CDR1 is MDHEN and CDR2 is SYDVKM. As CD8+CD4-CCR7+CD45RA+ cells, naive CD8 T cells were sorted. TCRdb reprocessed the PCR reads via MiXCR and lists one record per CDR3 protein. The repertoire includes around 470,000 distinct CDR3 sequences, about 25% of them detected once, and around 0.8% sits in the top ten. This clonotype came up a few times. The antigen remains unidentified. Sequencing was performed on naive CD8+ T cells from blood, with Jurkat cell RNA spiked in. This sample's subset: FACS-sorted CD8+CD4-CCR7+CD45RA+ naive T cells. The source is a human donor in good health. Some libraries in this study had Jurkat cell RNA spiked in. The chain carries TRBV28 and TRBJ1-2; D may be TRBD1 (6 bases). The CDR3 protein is CASSPRWGAVNYGYTF. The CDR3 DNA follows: TGTGCCAGCAGTCCGCGTTGGGGGGCTGTGAACTATGGCTACACCTTC.